A single sample is the source of the 8 T cell receptor beta chains below, sequenced in a study of shared clonotypes between healthy human individuals. The repertoire was sequenced with immunoSEQ multiplex PCR; TCRdb's copy has only in-frame clones and lacks some. The sample includes roughly 1.4 million clones, approximately 98.5% of them seen just once. The sequenced sample consisted of naive CD4+ T cells sorted from blood. Regarding subset: CD45RA+ positively selected. Receptors originate from a man aged 25 to 40 in good health.

V usage is TRBV28 and J usage is TRBJ1-1, with D hard to call. CDR3 size: 14 residues. Germline V lookup: CDR1 MDHEN, CDR2 SYDVKM. Deletions cut 1 base from V and 0 bases from J, with 6 bases between. The CDR3 is CASSLSNMNTEAFF. CDR3 nucleotide sequence: TGTGCCAGCAGTTTATCAAACATGAACACTGAAGCTTTCTTT.

The chain employs TRBV30 and TRBJ2-7; TRBD1 aligns across 9 bases. After removal of 5 bases from V and 0 bases from J, the junction contained 8 bases not matched to a gene. CDR1 and CDR2 (germline): GTSNPN, SVGIG (reference sequence). The CDR3 covers 15 residues. In nucleotides, the CDR3 is TGTGCCTGGGATCCCGGGACAGGGAGCTCCTACGAGCAGTACTTC. Its protein product is CAWDPGTGSSYEQYF.

As concerns this clone: The sample carries other DNA sequences with the same CDR3. V gene TRBV28 combines with J gene TRBJ1-1; possibly TRBD1 for D (5 bases). This CDR3 has 13 residues. The V gene lost 2 bases and the J gene lost 5 bases, with 9 bases spanning the gap. Germline V gives CDR1 MDHEN, CDR2 SYDVKM. The CDR3 loop reads CASSLGGRTEAFF. The CDR3 region has the DNA TGTGCCAGCAGTTTAGGGGGGAGGACTGAAGCTTTCTTT. Supplemented by reference TRBV28 and TRBJ1-1, the full variable domain reads DVKVTQSSRYLVKRTGEKVFLECVQDMDHENMFWYRQDPGLGLRLIYFSYDVKMKEKGDIPEGYSVSREKKERFSLILESASTNQTSMYLCASSLGGRTEAFFGQGTRLTVV.

The rearrangement uses TRBV5-1 and TRBJ2-7, with 10 nucleotides matching TRBD1. Germline V gene lookup returns CDR1 SGHRS and CDR2 YFSETQ. J was trimmed by 3 bases and V by 3 bases; bases with no gene match: 12. The CDR3 extends over 17 amino acids. The CDR3 spells CASSSSYGDRGFYEQYF. Written as DNA, the CDR3 is TGCGCCAGCAGCTCCTCGTACGGGGACAGGGGTTTCTACGAGCAGTACTTC.

The genes are TRBV28 and TRBJ2-7; D is unresolved. CDR1 is MDHEN, CDR2 SYDVKM, per germline. This CDR3 region has 16 residues. Trimming stripped 6 bases from V and 6 bases from J, with 24 bases between. The CDR3: CASSLALGSSPLEQYF. Written as DNA, the CDR3 is TGTGCCAGCAGCCTTGCGTTGGGCAGCTCACCTCTCGAGCAGTACTTC.

J is TRBJ1-4 and V is TRBV5-4; TRBD1 aligns across 8 bases. CDR3 length: 13 amino acids. V was clipped by 4 bases and J by 7 bases; unmatched bases: 3. CDR1 is SGHNT and CDR2 is YYREEE in the germline V gene (reference sequence). DNA for the CDR3: TGTGCCAGCAGCCCGGACAGGGTTGAAAAACTGTTTTTT. Encoded protein: CASSPDRVEKLFF.

The chain combines TRBV6-5 with TRBJ1-2; 7 nucleotides align to TRBD1. Trimming at V came to 7 bases and at J to 4 bases, leaving 12 bases not matched to a gene. Germline V gene sequence: CDR1 MNHEY, CDR2 SVGAGI. The CDR3 is 15 amino acids. The CDR3 sequence: CASKGEGAPSYGYTF. The CDR3 bases are TGTGCCAGCAAGGGTGAGGGGGCCCCTAGCTATGGCTACACCTTC.

The rearrangement uses TRBV18 and TRBJ2-4; D remains ambiguous. The germline gives CDR1 KGHSH, CDR2 LQKENI. The CDR3 contains 15 residues. Deletions cut 2 bases from V and 2 bases from J, with 10 bases between. The CDR3: CASSPVEFSKNIQYF. The CDR3, as DNA: TGTGCCAGCTCACCAGTCGAGTTTTCCAAAAACATTCAGTACTTC. Combining the CDR3 with reference TRBV18 and TRBJ2-4 gives the whole variable domain NAGVMQNPRHLVRRRGQEARLRCSPMKGHSHVYWYRQLPEEGLKFMVYLQKENIIDESGMPKERFSAEFPKEGPSILRIQQVVRGDSAAYFCASSPVEFSKNIQYFGAGTRLSVL.